Included here is one T cell receptor (beta chain) sequence, with context. Its target is unknown. The germline V gene encodes CDR1 SGHDT and CDR2 YYEEEE. J was trimmed by 4 bases and V by 4 bases; bases with no gene match: 6. The CDR3 loop spans 14 amino acids. This sample was taken from a study of cytomegalovirus exposure and HLA in healthy donors. Overall study results and limits: High specificity and sensitivity for cytomegalovirus status were reported for the classifier. In a later analysis, the majority of CMV-associated beta chains seemingly showed HLA restriction.

The PCR used 60 Vbeta and 13 Jbeta primers. The assay was immunoSEQ multiplex PCR, and TCRdb's table has in-frame clones only and misses some. Here the sample spans roughly 240,000 clones, 70% to 90% being singletons. This sequence joins TRBV5-6 and TRBJ2-7; TRBD1 agrees at 9 bases. This clonotype was sampled from a girl aged 2 to 10 in good health and CMV-seronegative. Sample: PBMCs. CDR3 DNA: TGTGCCAGCAGCCTACCGGGACAGGGTTACGAGCAGTACTTC. It is translated as CASSLPGQGYEQYF.